This TCR beta chain appears in the sequencing data of a study of human T cells and chemical hapten exposure. Study-wide background: Patients having alopecia areata, totalis or universalis were mostly female.

Specified time point: patch test 1, 2 weeks after DPC sensitization. The treatment denotes: therapeutic diphenylcyclopropenone sensitization with weekly scalp DPC. TCRdb recomputed calls from the RACE reads with MiXCR, one row per CDR3 protein. Counted here are nearly 80,000 distinct CDR3 sequences, about 9.4% occurring once; the ten biggest clones make up more than 1.1%. This clonotype came up a few times. Germline CDR1 is SGHDT and CDR2 is YYEEEE. V was cut by 3 bases and J by 2 bases, with 18 bases left in between. The CDR3 is made up of 17 amino acids. The source of this sequence is a woman aged 45-65 years with alopecia areata. Some clones in this sample may be carry-over from other donors' samples. This specimen consisted of whole blood, obtained in connection with sensitization to the hapten diphenylcyclopropenone (DPC). V and J are TRBV5-6 and TRBJ2-1; possibly TRBD2 for D (5 bases). The CDR3 is CASSSTTGIPTYNEQFF. DNA of the CDR3: TGTGCCAGCAGCTCTACCACCGGGATTCCGACCTACAATGAGCAGTTCTTC.